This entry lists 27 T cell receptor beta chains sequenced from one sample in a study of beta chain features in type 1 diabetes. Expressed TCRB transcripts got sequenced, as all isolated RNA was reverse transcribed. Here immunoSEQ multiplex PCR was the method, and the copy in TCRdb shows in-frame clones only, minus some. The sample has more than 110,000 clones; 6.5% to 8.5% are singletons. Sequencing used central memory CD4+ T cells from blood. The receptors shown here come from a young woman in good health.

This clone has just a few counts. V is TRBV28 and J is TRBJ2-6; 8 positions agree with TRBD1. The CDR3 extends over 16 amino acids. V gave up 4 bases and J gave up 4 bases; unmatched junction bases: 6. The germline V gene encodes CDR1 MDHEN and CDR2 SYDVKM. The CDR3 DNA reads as TGTGCCAGCAGTTCGGACAGGGTGGTCGGGGCCAACGTCCTGACTTTC. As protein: CASSSDRVVGANVLTF.

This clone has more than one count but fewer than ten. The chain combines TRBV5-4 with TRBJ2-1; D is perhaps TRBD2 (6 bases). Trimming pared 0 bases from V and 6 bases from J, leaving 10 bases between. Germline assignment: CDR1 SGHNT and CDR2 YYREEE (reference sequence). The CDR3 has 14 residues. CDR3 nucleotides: TGTGCCAGCAGCTTGGTGGGAGGCGGCAATGAGCAGTTCTTC. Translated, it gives CASSLVGGGNEQFF.

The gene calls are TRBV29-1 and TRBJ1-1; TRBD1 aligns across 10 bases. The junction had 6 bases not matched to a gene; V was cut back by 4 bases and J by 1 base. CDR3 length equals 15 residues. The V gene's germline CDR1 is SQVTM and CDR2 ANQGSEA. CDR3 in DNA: TGCAGCGTTGGGGGGACAGGGGTAGCGAACACTGAAGCTTTCTTT. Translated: CSVGGTGVANTEAFF.

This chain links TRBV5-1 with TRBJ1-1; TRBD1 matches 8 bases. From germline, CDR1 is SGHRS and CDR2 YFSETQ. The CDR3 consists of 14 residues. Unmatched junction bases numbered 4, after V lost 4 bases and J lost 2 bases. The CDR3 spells CASSQDRDNTEAFF. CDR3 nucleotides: TGCGCCAGCAGCCAGGACAGGGATAACACTGAAGCTTTCTTT.

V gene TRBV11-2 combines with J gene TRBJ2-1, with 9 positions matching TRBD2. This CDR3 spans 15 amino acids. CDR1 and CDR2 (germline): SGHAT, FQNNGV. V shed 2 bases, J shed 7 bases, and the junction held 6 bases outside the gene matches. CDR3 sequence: CASSLLAGDLNEQFF. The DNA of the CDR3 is TGTGCCAGCAGCTTATTAGCGGGAGATTTGAATGAGCAGTTCTTC. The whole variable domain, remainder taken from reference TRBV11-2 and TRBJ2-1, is EAGVAQSPRYKIIEKRQSVAFWCNPISGHATLYWYQQILGQGPKLLIQFQNNGVVDDSQLPKDRFSAERLKGVDSTLKIQPAKLEDSAVYLCASSLLAGDLNEQFFGPGTRLTVL.

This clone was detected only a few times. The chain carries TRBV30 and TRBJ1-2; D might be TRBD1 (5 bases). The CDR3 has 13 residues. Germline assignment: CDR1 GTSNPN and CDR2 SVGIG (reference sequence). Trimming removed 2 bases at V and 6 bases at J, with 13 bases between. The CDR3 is CAWSSGIWDGYTF. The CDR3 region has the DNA TGTGCCTGGAGTTCAGGGATTTGGGATGGCTACACCTTC.

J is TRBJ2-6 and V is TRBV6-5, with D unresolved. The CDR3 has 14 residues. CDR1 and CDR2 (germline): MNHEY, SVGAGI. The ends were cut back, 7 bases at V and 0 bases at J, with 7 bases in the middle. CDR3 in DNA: TGTGCCAGCAAGAGAGTCTCTGGGGCCAACGTCCTGACTTTC. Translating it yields CASKRVSGANVLTF.

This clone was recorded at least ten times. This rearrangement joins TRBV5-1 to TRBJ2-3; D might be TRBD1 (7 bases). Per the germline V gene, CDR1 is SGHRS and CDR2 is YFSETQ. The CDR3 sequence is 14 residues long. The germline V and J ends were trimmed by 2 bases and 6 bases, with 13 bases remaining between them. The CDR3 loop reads CASSFQGGQDTQYF. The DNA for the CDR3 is TGCGCCAGCAGCTTCCAGGGGGGCCAGGATACGCAGTATTTT. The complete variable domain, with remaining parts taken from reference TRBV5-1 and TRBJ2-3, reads KAGVTQTPRYLIKTRGQQVTLSCSPISGHRSVSWYQQTPGQGLQFLFEYFSETQRNKGNFPGRFSGRQFSNSRSEMNVSTLELGDSALYLCASSFQGGQDTQYFGPGTRLTVL.

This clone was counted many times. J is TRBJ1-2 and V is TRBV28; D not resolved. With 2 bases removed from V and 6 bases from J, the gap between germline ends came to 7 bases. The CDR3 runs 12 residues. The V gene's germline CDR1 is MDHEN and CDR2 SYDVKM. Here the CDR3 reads CASSLQRDGYTF. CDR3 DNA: TGTGCCAGCAGTTTACAGAGGGATGGCTACACCTTC.

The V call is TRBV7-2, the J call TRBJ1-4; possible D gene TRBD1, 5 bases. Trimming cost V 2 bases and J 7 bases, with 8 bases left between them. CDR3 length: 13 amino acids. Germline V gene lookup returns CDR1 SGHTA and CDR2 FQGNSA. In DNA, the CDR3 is TGTGCCAGCAGCTTACGCGGGGGTGAAAAACTGTTTTTT. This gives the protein CASSLRGGEKLFF.

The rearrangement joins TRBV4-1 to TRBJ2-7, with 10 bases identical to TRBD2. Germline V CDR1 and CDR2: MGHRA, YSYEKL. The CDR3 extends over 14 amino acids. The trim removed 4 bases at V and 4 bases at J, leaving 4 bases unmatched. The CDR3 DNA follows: TGCGCCAGCAGCCCTAGCGGGAGAAGGTACGAGCAGTACTTC. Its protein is CASSPSGRRYEQYF.

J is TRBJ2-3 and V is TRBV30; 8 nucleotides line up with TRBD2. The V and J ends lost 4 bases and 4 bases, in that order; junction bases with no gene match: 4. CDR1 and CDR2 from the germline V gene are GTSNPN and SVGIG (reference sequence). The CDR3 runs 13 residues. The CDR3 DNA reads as TGTGCCTGGAAAGCGGGAGCGGCAGATACGCAGTATTTT. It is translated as CAWKAGAADTQYF.

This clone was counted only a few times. The CDR3 is CATSTRQGSYEQYF. The DNA of the CDR3 is TGTGCCACCAGCACGAGACAGGGCTCCTACGAGCAGTACTTC. The chain carries TRBV15 and TRBJ2-7; 7 bases match TRBD1. Germline CDR1 and CDR2: LNHNV and YYDKDF (reference sequence). Trimming took 4 bases from V and 0 from J; bases not matched to a gene: 3. The CDR3 extends over 14 amino acids.

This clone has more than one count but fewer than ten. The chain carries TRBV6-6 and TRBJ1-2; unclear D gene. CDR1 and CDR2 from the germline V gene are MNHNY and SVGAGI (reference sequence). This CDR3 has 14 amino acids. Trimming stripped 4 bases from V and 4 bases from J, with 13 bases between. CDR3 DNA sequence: TGTGCCAGCAGTTCTTCTGGACGGGGCTATGGCTACACCTTC. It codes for CASSSSGRGYGYTF.

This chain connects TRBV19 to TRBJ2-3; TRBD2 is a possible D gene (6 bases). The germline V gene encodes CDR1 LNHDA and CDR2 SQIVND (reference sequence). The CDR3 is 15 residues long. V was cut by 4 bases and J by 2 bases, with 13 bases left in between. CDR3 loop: CASSSSSGHTDTQYF. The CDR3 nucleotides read TGTGCCAGTAGTAGTAGTAGCGGACACACAGATACGCAGTATTTT.

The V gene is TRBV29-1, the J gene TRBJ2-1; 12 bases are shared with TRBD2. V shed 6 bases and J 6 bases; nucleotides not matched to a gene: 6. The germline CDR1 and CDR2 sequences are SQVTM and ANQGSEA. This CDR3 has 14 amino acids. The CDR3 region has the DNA TGCAGCGTACGACTAGCGGGAGTTGTCAATGAGCAGTTCTTC. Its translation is CSVRLAGVVNEQFF.

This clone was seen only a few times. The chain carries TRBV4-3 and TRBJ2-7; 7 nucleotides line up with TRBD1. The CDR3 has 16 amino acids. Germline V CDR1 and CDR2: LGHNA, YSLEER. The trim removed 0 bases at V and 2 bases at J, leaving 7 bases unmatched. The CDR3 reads CASSQDHTGDTYEQYF. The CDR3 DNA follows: TGCGCCAGCAGCCAAGATCATACAGGGGATACCTACGAGCAGTACTTC.

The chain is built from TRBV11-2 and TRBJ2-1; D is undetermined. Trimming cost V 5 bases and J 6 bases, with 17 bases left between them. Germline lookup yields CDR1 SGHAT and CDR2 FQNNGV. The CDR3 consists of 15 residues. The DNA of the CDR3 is TGTGCCAGCAGCCCCCCGAACGGGTACGGCAATGAGCAGTTCTTC. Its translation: CASSPPNGYGNEQFF.

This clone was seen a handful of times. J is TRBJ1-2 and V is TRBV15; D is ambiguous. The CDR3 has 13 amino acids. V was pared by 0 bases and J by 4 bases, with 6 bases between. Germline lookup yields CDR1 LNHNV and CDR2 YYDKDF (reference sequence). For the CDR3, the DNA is TGTGCCACCAGCAGAGACGTATTCTATGGCTACACCTTC. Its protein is CATSRDVFYGYTF.

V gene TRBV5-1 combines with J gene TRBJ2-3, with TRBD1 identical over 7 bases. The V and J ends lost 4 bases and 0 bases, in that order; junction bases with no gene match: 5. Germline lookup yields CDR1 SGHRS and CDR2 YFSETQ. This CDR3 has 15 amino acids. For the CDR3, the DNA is TGCGCCAGCAGCACGGGACAGCTAAGCACAGATACGCAGTATTTT. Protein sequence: CASSTGQLSTDTQYF.

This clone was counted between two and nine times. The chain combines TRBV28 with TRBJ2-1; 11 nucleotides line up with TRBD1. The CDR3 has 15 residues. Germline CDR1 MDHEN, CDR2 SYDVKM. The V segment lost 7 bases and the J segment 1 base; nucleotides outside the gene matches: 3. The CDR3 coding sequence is TGTGCCAGCATTGGACAGGGGGCGTCCTACAATGAGCAGTTCTTC. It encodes CASIGQGASYNEQFF. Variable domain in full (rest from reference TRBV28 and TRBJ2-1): DVKVTQSSRYLVKRTGEKVFLECVQDMDHENMFWYRQDPGLGLRLIYFSYDVKMKEKGDIPEGYSVSREKKERFSLILESASTNQTSMYLCASIGQGASYNEQFFGPGTRLTVL.

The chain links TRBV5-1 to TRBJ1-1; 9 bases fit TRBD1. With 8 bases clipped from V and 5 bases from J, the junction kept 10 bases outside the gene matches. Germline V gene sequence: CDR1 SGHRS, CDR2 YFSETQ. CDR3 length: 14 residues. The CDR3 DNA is TGCGCCAGTACTACAGGGGGCGCGAGGACTGAAGCTTTCTTT. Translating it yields CASTTGGARTEAFF.

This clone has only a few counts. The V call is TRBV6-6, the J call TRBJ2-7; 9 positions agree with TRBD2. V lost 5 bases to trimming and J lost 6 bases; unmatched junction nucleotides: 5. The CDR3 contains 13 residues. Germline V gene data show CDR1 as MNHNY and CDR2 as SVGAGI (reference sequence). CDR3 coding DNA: TGTGCCAGCAGTGCCCCGACTAGCGGCGAGCAGTACTTC. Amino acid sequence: CASSAPTSGEQYF.

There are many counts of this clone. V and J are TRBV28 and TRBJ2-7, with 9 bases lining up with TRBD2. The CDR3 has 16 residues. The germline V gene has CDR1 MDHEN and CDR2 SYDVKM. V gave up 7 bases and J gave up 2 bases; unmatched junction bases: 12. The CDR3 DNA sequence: TGTGCCAGCAACCTTATGGGCGGGGGGGCCCCCTACGAGCAGTACTTC. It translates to CASNLMGGGAPYEQYF.

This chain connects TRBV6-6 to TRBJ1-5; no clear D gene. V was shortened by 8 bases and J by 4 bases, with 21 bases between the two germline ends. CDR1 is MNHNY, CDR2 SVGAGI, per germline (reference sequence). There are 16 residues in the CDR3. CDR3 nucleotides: TGTGCCAGCCAACCCGAAGTTCAGGCGATAAATCAGCCCCAGCATTTT. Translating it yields CASQPEVQAINQPQHF.

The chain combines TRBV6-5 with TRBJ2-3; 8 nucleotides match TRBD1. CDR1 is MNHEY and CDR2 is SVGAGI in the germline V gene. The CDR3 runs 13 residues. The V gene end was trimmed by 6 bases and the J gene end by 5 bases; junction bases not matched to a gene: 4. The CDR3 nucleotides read TGTGCCAGCAGGACAGGGGCACAAGATACGCAGTATTTT. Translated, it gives CASRTGAQDTQYF.

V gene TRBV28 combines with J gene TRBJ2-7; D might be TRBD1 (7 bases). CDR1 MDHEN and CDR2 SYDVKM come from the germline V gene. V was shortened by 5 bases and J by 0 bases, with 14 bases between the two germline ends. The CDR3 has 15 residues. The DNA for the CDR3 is TGTGCCAGCAGTCCTTCAGGGGGAGGCTCCTACGAGCAGTACTTC. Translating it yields CASSPSGGGSYEQYF.